This T cell receptor beta chain was identified during a study of T cells in Graves' hyperthyroidism and ophthalmopathy. Exclusion of patients followed from uncontrolled infection, other autoimmune disease, pregnancy or lactation. The study based diagnoses on clinical symptoms, serum thyroxine and TRAb, thyroid ultrasound and orbital computed tomography. The source of the PBMCs was more than 9.5 ml of fresh peripheral blood. CDR1 and CDR2 (germline): DFQATT, SNEGSKA (reference sequence). V was pared by 5 bases and J by 0 bases, with 11 bases between. The CDR3 has 14 amino acids. Amplified regions were TCR beta CDR3 sequences from RNA transcripts. The study used the HTBI primer set for a first-round RT-PCR of the TCR CDR3. TCRdb called the multiplex PCR reads again in MiXCR, with one record for every CDR3 protein. The sample lists over 500,000 distinct CDR3 sequences, under 20% occurring once.

This rearrangement joins TRBV20-1 to TRBJ2-1; possibly TRBD2 for D (6 bases). This clonotype originated in a woman younger than 35 with Graves' ophthalmopathy. Specimen: blood. CDR3 nucleotide sequence: TGCAGTGCTGGGGGAGGCAGCTCCTACAATGAGCAGTTCTTC. Protein: CSAGGGSSYNEQFF.